The table lists the clone carrying this T cell receptor beta chain with a count of one. The antigen remains undetermined. There are 18 residues in the CDR3. V was pared by 1 base and J by 0 bases, with 5 bases of the junction left unmatched. The germline V gene encodes CDR1 MDHEN and CDR2 SYDVKM. Sequenced by immunoSEQ multiplex PCR; TCRdb stores in-frame clones only, minus some. The sample consists of about 600,000 clones, more than 95% of them appearing once. This sample is part of a study of shared clonotypes between healthy human individuals. The wider study: A couple of women and three men aged 18 to 49 served as donors. CD8 memory received one plate per donor, CD8 naive two, CD4 memory three and CD4 naive three.

Whole-study findings and limits: Among non-shared clonotypes, generation probabilities were lower than among those shared by all four donors.

The specimen was naive CD4+ T cells sorted from blood. Subset given: CD45RA+ positively selected. The clonotype was recovered from a woman aged 25 to 39 in good health. This chain links TRBV28 with TRBJ2-3, with 12 bases identical to TRBD2. The DNA of the CDR3 is TGTGCCAGCAGTTTATATAGCGGACTAGCGGGGAGCACAGATACGCAGTATTTT. Its translation is CASSLYSGLAGSTDTQYF.